The subject of this entry is one T cell receptor beta chain. Its antigen is not known. TCRdb's copy holds only in-frame clones and misses some; the assay was immunoSEQ multiplex PCR. The table records approximately 4,600 clones, 90% to 95% of them present only once. The CDR3 extends over 19 amino acids. Germline V lookup: CDR1 SGHTA, CDR2 FQGTGA. V lost 4 bases and J 2 bases, leaving 23 bases between the germline ends. The entry originates in a study of T cell clonotyping in hematopoietic cell transplantation. Study conclusions and caveats: Few recipient clonotypes overlapped donors; over 95% were de novo at given depth. Graft donor and pretransplant recipient Inverse Simpson Index values predicted broader posttransplant TCR diversity.

This chain uses TRBV7-3 with TRBJ1-4; possibly TRBD1 for D (6 bases). The TCR sequence derives from a male patient between 60 and 69 years old who had an allogeneic stem cell transplant from a related donor, so the T cells may come from the graft donor. Some clones in this sample may be carry-over from other donors' samples. The sample was PBMCs, taken 180 days after allogeneic stem cell transplant. Here the CDR3 reads CASSSHRDLGAGTNEKLFF. The CDR3 DNA sequence: TGTGCCAGCAGCTCTCACAGGGATTTAGGGGCGGGTACTAATGAAAAACTGTTTTTT. The whole variable domain, remainder taken from reference TRBV7-3 and TRBJ1-4, is GAGVSQTPSNKVTEKGKYVELRCDPISGHTALYWYRQSLGQGPEFLIYFQGTGAADDSGLPNDRFFAVRPEGSVSTLKIQRTERGDSAVYLCASSSHRDLGAGTNEKLFFGSGTQLSVL.